This T cell receptor (beta chain) is from a study of cytomegalovirus exposure and HLA in healthy donors. Overall study findings and caveats: Per a later analysis, 18,000 or so TCR beta sequences showed association with HLA alleles at 0.05 false discovery rate. Both high specificity and high sensitivity reportedly marked the classifier's diagnosis of cytomegalovirus status. The authors listed 150 to 200 TCR beta chains as cytomegalovirus-associated.

As concerns this clone: Antigen specificity is unknown.

The PCR made use of 60 Vbeta and 13 Jbeta primers. In the authors' workflow: A follow-up analysis tallied 65 million to 80 million unique TCR beta chains, about 10 million shared. Sequenced by immunoSEQ multiplex PCR; TCRdb stores in-frame clones only, minus some. From that table come the V and J calls and clone size; the DNA was used to work out D and trimming. The repertoire holds some 32,000 clones, with 80% to 90% as singletons. The sequence was obtained from a boy younger than 18 in good health and CMV-seronegative. Material for sequencing was PBMCs.

The CDR3 spells CASSEGTSDTDTQYF. The CDR3, as DNA: TGTGCCAGCAGTGAGGGGACTAGCGACACAGATACGCAGTATTTT. The rearrangement uses TRBV6-4 and TRBJ2-3; the match to TRBD2 covers 10 bases. V was pared by 3 bases and J by 2 bases, with 2 bases of the junction left unmatched. The CDR3 totals 15 residues. Per germline, CDR1 MRHNA and CDR2 SNTAGT.